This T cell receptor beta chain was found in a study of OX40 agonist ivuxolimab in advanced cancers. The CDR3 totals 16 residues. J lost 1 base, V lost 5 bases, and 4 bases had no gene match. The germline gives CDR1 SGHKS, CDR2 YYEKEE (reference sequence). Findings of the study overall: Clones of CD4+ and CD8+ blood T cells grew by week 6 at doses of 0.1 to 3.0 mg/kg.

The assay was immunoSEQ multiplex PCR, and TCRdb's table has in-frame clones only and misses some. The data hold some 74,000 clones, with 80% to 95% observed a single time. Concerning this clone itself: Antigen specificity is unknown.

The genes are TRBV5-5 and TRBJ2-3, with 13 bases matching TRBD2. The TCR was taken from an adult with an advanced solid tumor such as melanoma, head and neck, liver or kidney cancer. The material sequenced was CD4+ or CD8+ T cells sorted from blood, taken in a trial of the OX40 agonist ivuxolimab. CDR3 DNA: TGTGCCAGCAGAACCGGACTAGCGGGGGGCACAGATACGCAGTATTTT. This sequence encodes CASRTGLAGGTDTQYF.